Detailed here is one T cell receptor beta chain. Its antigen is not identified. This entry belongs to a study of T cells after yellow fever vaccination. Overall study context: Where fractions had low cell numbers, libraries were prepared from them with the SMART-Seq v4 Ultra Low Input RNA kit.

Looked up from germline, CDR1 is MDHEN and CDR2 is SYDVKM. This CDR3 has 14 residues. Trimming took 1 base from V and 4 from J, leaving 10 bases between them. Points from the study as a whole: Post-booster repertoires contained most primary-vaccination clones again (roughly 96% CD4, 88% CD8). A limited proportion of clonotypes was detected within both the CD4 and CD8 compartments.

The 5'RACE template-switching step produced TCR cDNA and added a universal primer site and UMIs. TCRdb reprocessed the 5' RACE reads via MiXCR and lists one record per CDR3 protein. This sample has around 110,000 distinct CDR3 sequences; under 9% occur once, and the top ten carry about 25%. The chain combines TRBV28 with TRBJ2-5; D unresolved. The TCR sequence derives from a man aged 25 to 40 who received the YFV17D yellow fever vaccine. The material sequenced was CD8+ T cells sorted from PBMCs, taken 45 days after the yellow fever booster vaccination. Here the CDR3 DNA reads TGTGCCAGCAGTTTATTTCAACAGCTAGAGACCCAGTACTTC. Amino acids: CASSLFQQLETQYF.